A single sample gave rise to the 9 T cell receptor beta chains below, sequenced in a study of T cell changes during pregnancy in multiple sclerosis. The data were produced by immunoSEQ multiplex PCR, yet TCRdb's version contains in-frame clones alone and is incomplete. The profile covers roughly 88,000 clones, with roughly 90% appearing a single time and roughly 1.4% taken by the ten largest. The sequences come from peripheral blood, collected in the first trimester of pregnancy. All receptors come from a female donor with multiple sclerosis, enrolled in a pregnancy study.

The CDR3 here is CAWSVTQGSYEQYF. CDR3 sequence (DNA): TGTGCCTGGAGTGTGACACAGGGATCCTACGAGCAGTACTTC. The rearrangement joins TRBV30 to TRBJ2-7; D is perhaps TRBD1 (6 bases). CDR1 and CDR2 (germline): GTSNPN, SVGIG (reference sequence). Between the trimmed V and J ends, which lost 0 bases and 1 base, there was a span of 10 bases. The CDR3 has 14 residues. Based on the CDR3 plus reference TRBV30 and TRBJ2-7, the full variable domain is SQTIHQWPATLVQPVGSPLSLECTVEGTSNPNLYWYRQAAGRGLQLLFYSVGIGQISSEVPQNLSASRPQDRQFILSSKKLLLSDSGFYLCAWSVTQGSYEQYFGPGTRLTVT.

The chain joins TRBV30 to TRBJ2-1, with 14 bases identical to TRBD2. Germline V gives CDR1 GTSNPN, CDR2 SVGIG (reference sequence). V shed 4 bases, J shed 9 bases, and the junction held 8 bases outside the gene matches. The CDR3 extends over 15 amino acids. DNA of the CDR3: TGTGCCTGGACAAGACTAGCGGGAGGGCCTAGTGAGCAGTTCTTC. This sequence encodes CAWTRLAGGPSEQFF.

The chain is built from TRBV5-1 and TRBJ1-1; tentatively, D is TRBD1 (6 bases). This CDR3 comprises 16 residues. Germline lookup yields CDR1 SGHRS and CDR2 YFSETQ. Trimming pared 4 bases from V and 5 bases from J, leaving 21 bases between. In DNA, the CDR3 is TGCGCCAGCAGCCCTGGAGGTACAGGGTGGAATACTGAAGCTTTCTTT. The encoded protein is CASSPGGTGWNTEAFF. The whole variable domain, remainder taken from reference TRBV5-1 and TRBJ1-1, is KAGVTQTPRYLIKTRGQQVTLSCSPISGHRSVSWYQQTPGQGLQFLFEYFSETQRNKGNFPGRFSGRQFSNSRSEMNVSTLELGDSALYLCASSPGGTGWNTEAFFGQGTRLTVV.

The gene calls are TRBV7-7 and TRBJ2-5; TRBD2 aligns across 10 bases. The V segment lost 5 bases and the J segment 5 bases; nucleotides outside the gene matches: 5. The CDR3 extends over 14 amino acids. In germline, CDR1 is SSHAT, CDR2 FNYEAQ (reference sequence). CDR3 DNA: TGTGCCAGCAGCATAAGCGGGAGGGGTGAGACCCAGTACTTC. It codes for CASSISGRGETQYF.

V gene TRBV4-2 combines with J gene TRBJ2-7; 10 bases line up with TRBD2. The CDR3 has 15 residues. Per germline, CDR1 LGHNA and CDR2 YNFKEQ. J gave up 6 bases and V 4 bases, and 9 bases lay outside the gene matches. The CDR3 nucleotides read TGTGCCAGCAGCCCCCCAGCTAGCGGGAGTTTCGAGCAGTACTTC. It translates to CASSPPASGSFEQYF.

The chain has TRBV5-1 and TRBJ2-1, with D perhaps TRBD2 (6 bases). The CDR3 consists of 18 residues. Germline CDR1 reads SGHRS; CDR2 reads YFSETQ. Trimming left V 0 bases short and J 4 bases short, with 20 bases between. The CDR3 loop is CASSLEGFGRGIYNEQFF. The DNA of the CDR3 is TGCGCCAGCAGCTTGGAGGGTTTCGGGAGAGGTATTTACAATGAGCAGTTCTTC.

The chain couples TRBV6-4 to TRBJ1-1, with D perhaps TRBD1 (5 bases). With 5 bases removed from V and 1 base from J, the gap between germline ends came to 11 bases. The CDR3 contains 14 residues. From germline, CDR1 is MRHNA and CDR2 SNTAGT. The CDR3 loop reads CASSPSQGNTEAFF. The CDR3 region has the DNA TGTGCCAGCAGTCCTTCGCAGGGGAACACTGAAGCTTTCTTT.

J is TRBJ2-3 and V is TRBV7-2, with TRBD2 matching over 7 bases. Germline V lookup: CDR1 SGHTA, CDR2 FQGNSA. This CDR3 has 17 amino acids. J was trimmed by 3 bases and V by 4 bases; bases with no gene match: 13. The CDR3 protein is CASSSRGRGASTDTQYF. The CDR3 DNA reads as TGTGCCAGCAGCTCCCGGGGGAGGGGCGCGAGTACAGATACGCAGTATTTT.

The chain is built from TRBV28 and TRBJ1-5; TRBD1 agrees at 9 bases. V was pared by 4 bases and J by 6 bases, with 10 bases of the junction left unmatched. Germline CDR1 is MDHEN and CDR2 is SYDVKM. The CDR3 is 16 residues long. This chain's CDR3 is CASSSTQGATSQPQHF. In nucleotides, the CDR3 is TGTGCCAGCAGTTCAACACAGGGGGCGACCAGTCAGCCCCAGCATTTT.